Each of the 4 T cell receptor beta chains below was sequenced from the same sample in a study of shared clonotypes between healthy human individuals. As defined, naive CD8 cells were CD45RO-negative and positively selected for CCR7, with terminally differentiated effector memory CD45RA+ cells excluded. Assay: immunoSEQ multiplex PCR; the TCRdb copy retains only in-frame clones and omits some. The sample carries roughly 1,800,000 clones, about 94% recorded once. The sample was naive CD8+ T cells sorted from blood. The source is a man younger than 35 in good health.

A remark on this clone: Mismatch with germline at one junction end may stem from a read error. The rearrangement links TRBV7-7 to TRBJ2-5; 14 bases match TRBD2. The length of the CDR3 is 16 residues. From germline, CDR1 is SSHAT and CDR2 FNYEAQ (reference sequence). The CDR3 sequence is CASSLPGLAGVETQYF. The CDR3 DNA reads TGTGCTAGCAGCCTCCCGGGACTAGCGGGGGTGGAGACCCAGTACTTC.

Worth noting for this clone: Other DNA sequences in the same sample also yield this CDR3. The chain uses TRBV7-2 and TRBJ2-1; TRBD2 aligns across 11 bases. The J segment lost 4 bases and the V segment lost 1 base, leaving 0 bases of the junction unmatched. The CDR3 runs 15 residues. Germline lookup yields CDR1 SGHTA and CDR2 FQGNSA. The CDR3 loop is CASSLGTSGYNEQFF. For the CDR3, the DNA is TGTGCCAGCAGCTTAGGGACTAGCGGGTACAATGAGCAGTTCTTC. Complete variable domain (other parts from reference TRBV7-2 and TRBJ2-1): GAGVSQSPSNKVTEKGKDVELRCDPISGHTALYWYRQSLGQGLEFLIYFQGNSAPDKSGLPSDRFSAERTGGSVSTLTIQRTQQEDSAVYLCASSLGTSGYNEQFFGPGTRLTVL.

DNA of the CDR3: TGTGCCACCAGCAGCCCCCTAGCGGGGTGGGTCGCTGAGCAGTTCTTC. This codes for CATSSPLAGWVAEQFF. The chain has TRBV15 and TRBJ2-1; the match to TRBD2 covers 9 bases. Trimming took 3 bases from V and 9 from J; bases not matched to a gene: 12. Looked up from germline, CDR1 is LNHNV and CDR2 is YYDKDF (reference sequence). The CDR3 contains 16 residues.

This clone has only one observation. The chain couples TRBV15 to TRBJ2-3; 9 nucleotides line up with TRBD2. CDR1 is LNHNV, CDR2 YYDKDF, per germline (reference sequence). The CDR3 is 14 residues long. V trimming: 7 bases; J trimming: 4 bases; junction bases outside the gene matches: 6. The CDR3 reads CATTGAGGADTQYF. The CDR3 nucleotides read TGTGCCACCACTGGGGCGGGAGGGGCAGATACGCAGTATTTT.